The 2 T cell receptor beta chains reported below all come from one sample, sequenced in a study of T cells in Graves' hyperthyroidism and ophthalmopathy. TCR beta CDR3 region amplification was performed from RNA transcripts. Initially, a first-round RT-PCR of the TCR CDR3 employed the HTBI primer set. TCRdb processed the multiplex PCR reads anew with MiXCR; each CDR3 protein has one entry. Of hundreds of thousands of distinct CDR3 sequences in the sample, 14% were seen once. Input material: blood. These receptors were collected from a woman between 50 and 59 years old with Graves' ophthalmopathy.

In its sample, this clonotype was seen many times. This rearrangement joins TRBV20-1 to TRBJ2-7; possible D gene TRBD2, 6 bases. The CDR3 has 13 residues. V was cut by 0 bases and J by 4 bases, with 10 bases left in between. The germline CDR1 and CDR2 sequences are DFQATT and SNEGSKA (reference sequence). The CDR3 region is CSARDGGTYEQYF. CDR3 nucleotide sequence: TGCAGTGCTAGAGATGGCGGGACGTACGAGCAGTACTTC.

The chain links TRBV20-1 to TRBJ2-2, with 11 bases that match TRBD2. Looked up from germline, CDR1 is DFQATT and CDR2 is SNEGSKA (reference sequence). V lost 5 bases to trimming and J lost 8 bases; unmatched junction nucleotides: 7. This CDR3 contains 14 residues. The CDR3 here is CSAGTSGSGGELFF. The DNA for the CDR3 is TGCAGTGCTGGCACTAGCGGGAGCGGGGGGGAGCTGTTTTTT.